These T cell receptor beta chains were read from a single sample in a study of shared clonotypes between healthy human individuals. Clones were sequenced by immunoSEQ multiplex PCR, and TCRdb holds only the in-frame ones, with some missing. This table holds about 2.3 million clones, approximately 95% found once. Sequencing used naive CD4+ T cells from PBMCs. These receptors came from a man between 18 and 29 years old in good health. Some clones in this sample may be carry-over from other donors' samples. CDR3s include the opening cysteine and the closing phenylalanine or tryptophan. A D gene is named only where the DNA matches it firmly. Only some rows state a clone size, as once, few, many or a class for expanded clones.

clone size	D gene	J gene	V gene	CDR3 DNA	CDR3 protein
once	NA	TRBJ2-4	TRBV30	TGTGCCTGGAGTGTATATGGAGAAAACATTCAGTACTTC	CAWSVYGENIQYF
NA	TRBD1	TRBJ1-1	TRBV7-3	TGTGCCAGCAGCTCACAGGGGGCAACTGAAGCTTTCTTT	CASSSQGATEAFF
NA	NA	TRBJ2-7	TRBV6-5	TGTGCCAGCAGTTACTCTCTCAAATCCTACGAGCAGTACTTC	CASSYSLKSYEQYF
once	NA	TRBJ2-1	TRBV5-1	TGCGCCAGCAGCTTGGAACGTGGAAGCAATGAGCAGTTCTTC	CASSLERGSNEQFF
NA	NA	TRBJ2-3	TRBV5-6	TGTGCCAGCAGCTTGGTAGGTAGAGATACGCAGTATTTT	CASSLVGRDTQYF
NA	TRBD2	TRBJ2-5	TRBV2	TGTGCCAGCAGTCAAGACCCGCCGGGACTACTAGAGACCCAGTACTTC	CASSQDPPGLLETQYF
NA	TRBD2	TRBJ2-5	TRBV7-3	TGTGCCAGCAGCTTAAACCAGCGGGAGGGCCTAGAGACCCAGTACTTC	CASSLNQREGLETQYF
NA	TRBD1	TRBJ2-1	TRBV7-3	TGTGCCAGCAGCCTAGGACAGGGTAGGCATGAGCAGTTCTTC	CASSLGQGRHEQFF
NA	NA	TRBJ2-5	TRBV5-1	TGCGCCAGCAGCTTGGACGCGGAAGAGACCCAGTACTTC	CASSLDAEETQYF
NA	TRBD2	TRBJ2-1	TRBV6-1	TGTGCCAGCAGTGAAGGGGGGGTAGCGGGAGGGTATGAGCAGTTCTTC	CASSEGGVAGGYEQFF
NA	TRBD2	TRBJ2-3	TRBV7-9	TGTGCCAGCAGCTTAATCCTAGCGGGACGCGCAGATACGCAGTATTTT	CASSLILAGRADTQYF
NA	NA	TRBJ1-6	TRBV9	TGTGCCAGCAGCGTAGCAAGAGGGTTCACGGATTCACCCCTCCACTTT	CASSVARGFTDSPLHF
NA	NA	TRBJ1-5	TRBV2	TGTGCCAGCAGTGATGGGGAGGCGCAGGGCAATCAGCCCCAGCATTTT	CASSDGEAQGNQPQHF
NA	NA	TRBJ1-1	TRBV5-1	TGCGCCAGCAGCCACCCGGGACTGAACACTGAAGCTTTCTTT	CASSHPGLNTEAFF
once	NA	TRBJ1-1	TRBV6-5	TGTGCCAGCAGTTCCTCGGGGGCGAAAGCTTTCTTT	CASSSSGAKAFF
NA	NA	TRBJ2-3	TRBV4-2	TGTGCCAGCAGCCAAGAACCGGGCCTACCTTCAGATACGCAGTATTTT	CASSQEPGLPSDTQYF
NA	TRBD2	TRBJ2-5	TRBV7-2	TGTGCCAGCAGCTTAGAGCTAGCGGGGGGGAGGCCCCAGTACTTC	CASSLELAGGRPQYF
NA	NA	TRBJ2-2	TRBV10-1	TGCGCCAGCAGTGAGTCGCAGGCTGCGAACACCGGGGAGCTGTTTTTT	CASSESQAANTGELFF
NA	NA	TRBJ2-3	TRBV27	TGTGCCAGCAGGGTCCAGGATCCCTGGGATACGCAGTATTTT	CASRVQDPWDTQYF
NA	NA	TRBJ2-1	TRBV7-6	TGTGCCAGCAGCCCGCAGGTAGCAGCAAGCTCCTACAATGAGCAGTTCTTC	CASSPQVAASSYNEQFF
NA	TRBD2	TRBJ2-3	TRBV28	TGTGCCAGCAGGCGGGGGGGACCTAGCACAGATACGCAGTATTTT	CASRRGGPSTDTQYF
NA	NA	TRBJ1-3	TRBV6-5	TGTGCCAGCAGTTCCGATGCTGTGGGCTCTGGAAACACCATATATTTT	CASSSDAVGSGNTIYF
NA	NA	TRBJ1-5	TRBV4-1	TGCGCCAGCAGCCAAGACAGGGGCAACGGGCCCCAGCATTTT	CASSQDRGNGPQHF
NA	TRBD1	TRBJ2-3	TRBV6-5	TGTGCCAGCAGTGGACAGGTCCCCACAGATACGCAGTATTTT	CASSGQVPTDTQYF
NA	NA	TRBJ2-2	TRBV19	TGTGCCAGTAGTGCCACCCGGACGCACGCGAACACCGGGGAGCTGTTTTTT	CASSATRTHANTGELFF
NA	TRBD2	TRBJ2-1	TRBV28	TGTGCCAGCGGTTTGCGGGAGCTATCCAATGAGCAGTTCTTC	CASGLRELSNEQFF
NA	NA	TRBJ2-6	TRBV6-5	TGTGCCAGCAGTTACTCTGGTCGCCGTGGGGCCAACGTCCTGACTTTC	CASSYSGRRGANVLTF